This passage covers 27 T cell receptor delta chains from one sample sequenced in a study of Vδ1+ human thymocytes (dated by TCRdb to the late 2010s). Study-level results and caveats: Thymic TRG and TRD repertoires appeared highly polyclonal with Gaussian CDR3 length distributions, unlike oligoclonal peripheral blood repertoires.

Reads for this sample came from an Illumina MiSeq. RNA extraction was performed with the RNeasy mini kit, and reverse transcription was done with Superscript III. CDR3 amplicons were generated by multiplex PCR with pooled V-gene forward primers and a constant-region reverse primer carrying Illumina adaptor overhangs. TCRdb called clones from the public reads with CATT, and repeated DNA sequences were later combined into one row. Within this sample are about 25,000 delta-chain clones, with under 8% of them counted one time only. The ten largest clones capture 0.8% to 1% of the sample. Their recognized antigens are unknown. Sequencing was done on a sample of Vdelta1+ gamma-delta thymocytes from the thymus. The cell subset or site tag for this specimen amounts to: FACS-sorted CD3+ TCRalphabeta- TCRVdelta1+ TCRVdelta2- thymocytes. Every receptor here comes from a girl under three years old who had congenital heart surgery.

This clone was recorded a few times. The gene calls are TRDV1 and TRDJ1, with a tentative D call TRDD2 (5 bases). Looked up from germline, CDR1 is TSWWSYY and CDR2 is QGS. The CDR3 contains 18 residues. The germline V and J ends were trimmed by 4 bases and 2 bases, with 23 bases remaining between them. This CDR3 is CALGVPTFFRTTTDKLIF. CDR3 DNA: TGTGCTCTTGGGGTCCCTACCTTCTTCCGCACAACAACCGATAAACTCATCTTT.

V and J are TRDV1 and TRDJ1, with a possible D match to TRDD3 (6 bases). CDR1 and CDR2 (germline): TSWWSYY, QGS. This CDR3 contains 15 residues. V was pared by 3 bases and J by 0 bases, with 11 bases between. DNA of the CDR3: TGTGCTCTTGGGGAGCCGATACGGGACACCGATAAACTCATCTTT. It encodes CALGEPIRDTDKLIF.

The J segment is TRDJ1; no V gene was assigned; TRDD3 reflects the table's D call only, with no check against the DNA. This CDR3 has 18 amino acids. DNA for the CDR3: TGTGCTCTTGGGGAATCCCGCCGTACTGGGGGATACCCCGATAAACTCATCTTT. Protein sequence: CALGESRRTGGYPDKLIF.

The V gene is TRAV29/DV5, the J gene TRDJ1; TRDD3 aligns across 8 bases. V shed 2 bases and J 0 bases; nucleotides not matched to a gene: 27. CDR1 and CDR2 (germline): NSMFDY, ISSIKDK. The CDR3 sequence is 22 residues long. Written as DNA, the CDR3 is TGTGCAGCAAGAACGCAATCCTTCCCAGTACGTTGGGGGATTTGTAACACCGATAAACTCATCTTT. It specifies CAARTQSFPVRWGICNTDKLIF.

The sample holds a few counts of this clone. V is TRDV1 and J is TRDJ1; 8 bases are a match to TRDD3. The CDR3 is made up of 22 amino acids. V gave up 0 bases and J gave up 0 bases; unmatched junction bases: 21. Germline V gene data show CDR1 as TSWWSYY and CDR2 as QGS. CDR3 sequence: CALGELNPCFRLGGPYTDKLIF. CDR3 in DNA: TGTGCTCTTGGGGAACTTAATCCTTGCTTTAGACTGGGGGGCCCCTACACCGATAAACTCATCTTT.

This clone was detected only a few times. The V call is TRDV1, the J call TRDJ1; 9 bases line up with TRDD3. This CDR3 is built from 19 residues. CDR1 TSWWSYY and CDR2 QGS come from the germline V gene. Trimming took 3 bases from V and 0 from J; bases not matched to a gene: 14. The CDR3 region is CALGDGGEVGDINTDKLIF. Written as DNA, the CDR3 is TGTGCTCTTGGGGACGGGGGCGAGGTGGGGGATATAAACACCGATAAACTCATCTTT.

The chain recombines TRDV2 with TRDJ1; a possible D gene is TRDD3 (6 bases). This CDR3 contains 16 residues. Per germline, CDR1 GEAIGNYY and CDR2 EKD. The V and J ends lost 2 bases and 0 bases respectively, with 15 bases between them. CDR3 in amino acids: CACDNCGGAYTDKLIF. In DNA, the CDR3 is TGTGCCTGTGACAACTGTGGGGGGGCGTACACCGATAAACTCATCTTT.

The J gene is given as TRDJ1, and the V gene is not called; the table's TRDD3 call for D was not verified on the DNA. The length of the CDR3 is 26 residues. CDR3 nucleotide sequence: TGTGCTCTTGGGCTCCCGCGGTCACGGACAAGGCCTTCCTACAAGCTGGGGGATAATTACACCGATAAACTCATCTTT. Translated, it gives CALGLPRSRTRPSYKLGDNYTDKLIF.

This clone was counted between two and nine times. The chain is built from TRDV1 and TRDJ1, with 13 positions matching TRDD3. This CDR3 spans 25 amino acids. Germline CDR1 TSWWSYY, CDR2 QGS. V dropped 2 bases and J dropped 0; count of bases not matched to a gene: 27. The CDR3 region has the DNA TGTGCTCTTGGGGAAAATCAGGTCCTTCCTCGGAACCTACTGGGGGATACGCACAACACCGATAAACTCATCTTT. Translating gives CALGENQVLPRNLLGDTHNTDKLIF.

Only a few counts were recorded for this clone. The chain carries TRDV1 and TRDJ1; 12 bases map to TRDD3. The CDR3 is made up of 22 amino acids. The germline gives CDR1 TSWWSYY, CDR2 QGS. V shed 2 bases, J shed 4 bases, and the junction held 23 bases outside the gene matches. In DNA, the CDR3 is TGTGCTCTTGGGGAATCCCCCTTCACGGGTGTTTGTACTGGGGGATACCACGATAAACTCATCTTT. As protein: CALGESPFTGVCTGGYHDKLIF.

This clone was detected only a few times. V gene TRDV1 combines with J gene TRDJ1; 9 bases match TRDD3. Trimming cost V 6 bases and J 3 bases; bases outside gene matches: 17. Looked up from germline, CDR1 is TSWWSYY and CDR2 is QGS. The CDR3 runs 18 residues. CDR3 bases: TGTGCTCTTGGTCCGTCCTGTACGGGGATACGCGGTCCCGATAAACTCATCTTT. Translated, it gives CALGPSCTGIRGPDKLIF.

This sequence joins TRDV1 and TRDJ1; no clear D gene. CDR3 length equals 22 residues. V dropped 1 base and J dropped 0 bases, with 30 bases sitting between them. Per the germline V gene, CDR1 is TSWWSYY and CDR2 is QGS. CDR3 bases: TGTGCTCTTGGGGAACCTCGCTTTACGGCTGGTAAACAAGGTTCGGACACCGATAAACTCATCTTT. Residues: CALGEPRFTAGKQGSDTDKLIF.

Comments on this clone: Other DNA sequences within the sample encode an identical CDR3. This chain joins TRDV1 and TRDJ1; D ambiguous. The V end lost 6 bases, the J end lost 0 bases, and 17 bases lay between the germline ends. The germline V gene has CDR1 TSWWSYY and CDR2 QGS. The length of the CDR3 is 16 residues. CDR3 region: CALGEDNSLYTDKLIF. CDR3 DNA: TGTGCTCTTGGTGAAGACAACTCCCTTTACACCGATAAACTCATCTTT.

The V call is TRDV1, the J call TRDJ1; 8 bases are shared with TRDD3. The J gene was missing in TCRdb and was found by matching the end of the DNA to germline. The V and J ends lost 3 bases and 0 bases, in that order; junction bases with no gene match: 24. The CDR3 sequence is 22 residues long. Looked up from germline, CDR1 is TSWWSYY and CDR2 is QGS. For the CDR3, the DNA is TGTGCTCTTGGGGAGTTTCGCTCCTACGGTACTGGGGATACCCCGTACACCGATAAACTCATCTTT. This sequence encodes CALGEFRSYGTGDTPYTDKLIF.

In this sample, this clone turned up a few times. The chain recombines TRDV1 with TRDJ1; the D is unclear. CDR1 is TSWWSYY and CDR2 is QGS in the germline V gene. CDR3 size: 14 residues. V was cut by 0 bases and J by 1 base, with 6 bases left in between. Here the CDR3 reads CALGELRVTDKLIF. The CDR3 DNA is TGTGCTCTTGGGGAACTGAGGGTCACCGATAAACTCATCTTT.

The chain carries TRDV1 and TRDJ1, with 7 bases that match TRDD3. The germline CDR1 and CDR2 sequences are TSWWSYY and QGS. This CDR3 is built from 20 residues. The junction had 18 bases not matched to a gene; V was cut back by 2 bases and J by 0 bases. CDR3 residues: CALGEFPRRLGGSYTDKLIF. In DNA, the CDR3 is TGTGCTCTTGGGGAATTCCCTCGTCGCCTGGGGGGATCGTACACCGATAAACTCATCTTT.

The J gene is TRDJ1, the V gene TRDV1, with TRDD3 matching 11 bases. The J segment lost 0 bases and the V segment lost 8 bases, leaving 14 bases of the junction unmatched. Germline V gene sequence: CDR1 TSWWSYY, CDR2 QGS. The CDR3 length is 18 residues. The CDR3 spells CALTQAWGIRGYTDKLIF. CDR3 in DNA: TGTGCTCTTACTCAGGCGTGGGGGATACGCGGCTACACCGATAAACTCATCTTT.

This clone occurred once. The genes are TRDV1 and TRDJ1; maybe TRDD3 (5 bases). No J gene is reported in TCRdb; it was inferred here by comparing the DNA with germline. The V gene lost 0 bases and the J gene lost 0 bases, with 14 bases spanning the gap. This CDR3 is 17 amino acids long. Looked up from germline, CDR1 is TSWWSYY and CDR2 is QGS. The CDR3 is CALGELGPGVDTDKLIF. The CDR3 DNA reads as TGTGCTCTTGGGGAACTCGGACCGGGGGTCGACACCGATAAACTCATCTTT.

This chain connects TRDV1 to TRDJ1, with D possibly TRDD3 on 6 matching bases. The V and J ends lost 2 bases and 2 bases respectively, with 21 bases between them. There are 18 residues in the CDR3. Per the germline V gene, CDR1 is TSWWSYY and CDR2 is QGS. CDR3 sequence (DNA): TGTGCTCTTGGGGAAACTGGGTCCTATAGGGGATTAACCGATAAACTCATCTTT. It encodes CALGETGSYRGLTDKLIF.

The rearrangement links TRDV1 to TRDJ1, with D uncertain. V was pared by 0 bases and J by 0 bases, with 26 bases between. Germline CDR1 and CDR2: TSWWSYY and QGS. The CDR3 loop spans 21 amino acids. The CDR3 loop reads CALGELNPGRVFTRYTDKLIF. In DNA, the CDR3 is TGTGCTCTTGGGGAACTTAACCCTGGCCGCGTGTTTACGCGGTACACCGATAAACTCATCTTT.

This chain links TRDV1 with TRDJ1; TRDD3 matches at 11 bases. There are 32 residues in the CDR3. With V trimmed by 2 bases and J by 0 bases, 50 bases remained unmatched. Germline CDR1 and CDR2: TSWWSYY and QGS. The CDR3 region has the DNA TGTGCTCTTGGGGAAATCCCTATCATTCCTCTACAGGTGGAAGAGGGGATACGGCCTGGGGGATACCATGTCCAGTACACCGATAAACTCATCTTT. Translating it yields CALGEIPIIPLQVEEGIRPGGYHVQYTDKLIF.

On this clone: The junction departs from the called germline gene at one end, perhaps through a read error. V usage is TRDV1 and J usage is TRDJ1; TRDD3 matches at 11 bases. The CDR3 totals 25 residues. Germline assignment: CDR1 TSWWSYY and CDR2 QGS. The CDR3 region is CALGELNGPPSRPPPYWGISCKLIF. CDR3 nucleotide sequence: TGTGCTCTTGGGGAACTAAACGGTCCTCCATCTCGGCCCCCGCCTTACTGGGGGATATCATGTAAACTCATCTTC.

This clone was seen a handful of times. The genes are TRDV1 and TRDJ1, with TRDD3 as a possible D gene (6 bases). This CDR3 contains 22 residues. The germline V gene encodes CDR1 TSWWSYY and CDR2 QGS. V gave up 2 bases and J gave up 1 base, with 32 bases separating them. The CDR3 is CALGECHALDNWEIGGTDKLIF. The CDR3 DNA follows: TGTGCTCTTGGGGAATGCCACGCGCTGGACAACTGGGAGATAGGGGGCACCGATAAACTCATCTTT.

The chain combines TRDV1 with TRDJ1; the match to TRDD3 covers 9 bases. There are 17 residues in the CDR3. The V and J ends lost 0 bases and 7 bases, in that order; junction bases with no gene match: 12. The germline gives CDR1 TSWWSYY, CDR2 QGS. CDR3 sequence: CALGELLLQRGYGKLIF. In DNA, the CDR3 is TGTGCTCTTGGGGAACTGCTCCTACAAAGGGGATACGGTAAACTCATCTTT.

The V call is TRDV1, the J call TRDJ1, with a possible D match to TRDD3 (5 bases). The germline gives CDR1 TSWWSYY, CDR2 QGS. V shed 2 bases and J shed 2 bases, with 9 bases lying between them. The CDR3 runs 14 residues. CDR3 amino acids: CALGEIRSTDKLIF. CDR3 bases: TGTGCTCTTGGGGAAATACGGAGTACCGATAAACTCATCTTT.

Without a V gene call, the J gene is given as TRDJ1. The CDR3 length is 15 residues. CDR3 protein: CALGELGPPADKLIF. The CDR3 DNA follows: TGTGCTCTTGGGGAACTCGGCCCTCCCGCCGATAAACTCATCTTT.

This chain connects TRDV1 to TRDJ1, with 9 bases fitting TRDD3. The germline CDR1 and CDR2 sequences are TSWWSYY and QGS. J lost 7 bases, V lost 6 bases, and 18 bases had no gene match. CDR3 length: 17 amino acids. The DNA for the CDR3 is TGTGCTCTTGGTCTCTCAAGTGTACTGGGGGACCCACTTAAACTCATCTTT. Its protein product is CALGLSSVLGDPLKLIF.